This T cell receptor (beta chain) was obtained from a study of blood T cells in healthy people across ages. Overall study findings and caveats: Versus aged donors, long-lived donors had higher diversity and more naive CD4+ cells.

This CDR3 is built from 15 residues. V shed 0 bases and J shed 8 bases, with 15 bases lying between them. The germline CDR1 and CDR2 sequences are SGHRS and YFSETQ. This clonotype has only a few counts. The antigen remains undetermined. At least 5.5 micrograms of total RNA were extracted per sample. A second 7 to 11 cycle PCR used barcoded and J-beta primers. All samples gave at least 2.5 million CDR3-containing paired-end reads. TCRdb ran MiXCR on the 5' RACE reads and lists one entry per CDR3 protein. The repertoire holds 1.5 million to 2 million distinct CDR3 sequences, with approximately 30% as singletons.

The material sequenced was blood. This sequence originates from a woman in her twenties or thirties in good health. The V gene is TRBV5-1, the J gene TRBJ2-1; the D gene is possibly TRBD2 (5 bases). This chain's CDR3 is CASSLGGPIDDEQFF. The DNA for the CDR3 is TGCGCCAGCAGCTTGGGCGGGCCGATCGACGATGAGCAGTTCTTC.